This TCR beta chain appears in the sequencing data of a study of T-cell reconstitution after alpha-beta-depleted transplantation in children. Concerning this clonotype: Its specificity is unknown. One end of the junction varies from germline; a read error may be responsible.

Whole-study results and caveats: Reportedly, alpha-beta T cells present about two months post-transplant originated from several hundred expanded clones of graft origin. Newly made T cells mostly supplied T-cell counts and diversity one year after transplant. There were some patients whose high TCRbeta diversity at day 60 came from surviving recipient T cells and thymic progenitors.

TCRbeta library preparation incorporated unique molecular identifiers. TCRdb reanalysed the PCR reads using MiXCR and keeps one entry per CDR3 protein. The sample includes fewer than 750,000 distinct CDR3 sequences, 20% to 30% of them seen just once. The CDR3 has 14 amino acids. The chain combines TRBV12-3 or TRBV12-4 with TRBJ2-7; unclear D gene. The receptor was derived from a boy under two years old with Wiskott-Aldrich syndrome, due to receive a stem cell transplant. This specimen was PBMCs, taken before TCRalphabeta/CD19-depleted stem cell transplant. CDR3 region: CATSLRSLLYEQYF. The CDR3, as DNA: TGTGCCACCAGTTTAAGGAGTCTCCTCTACGAGCAGTACTTC.